Reported below is one TCR beta chain. This sample is drawn from a study of T cell changes during pregnancy in multiple sclerosis. The repertoire was sequenced with immunoSEQ multiplex PCR; TCRdb's copy has only in-frame clones and lacks some. The sample lists nearly 25,000 clones; 88% were seen once. V was pared by 2 bases and J by 0 bases, with 8 bases between. From germline, CDR1 is SGHRS and CDR2 YFSETQ. This CDR3 has 14 residues. The material was CD4+ T cells from peripheral blood mononuclear cells, obtained in the first trimester of pregnancy. The receptor comes from a female donor in good health, enrolled as a control in a pregnancy study. The J gene is TRBJ1-1, the V gene TRBV5-1, with unresolved D. CDR3 coding DNA: TGCGCCAGCAGCTTTAGCAGCATGAACACTGAAGCTTTCTTT. It yields the protein CASSFSSMNTEAFF. The whole variable domain, filled in from reference TRBV5-1 and TRBJ1-1, reads KAGVTQTPRYLIKTRGQQVTLSCSPISGHRSVSWYQQTPGQGLQFLFEYFSETQRNKGNFPGRFSGRQFSNSRSEMNVSTLELGDSALYLCASSFSSMNTEAFFGQGTRLTVV.